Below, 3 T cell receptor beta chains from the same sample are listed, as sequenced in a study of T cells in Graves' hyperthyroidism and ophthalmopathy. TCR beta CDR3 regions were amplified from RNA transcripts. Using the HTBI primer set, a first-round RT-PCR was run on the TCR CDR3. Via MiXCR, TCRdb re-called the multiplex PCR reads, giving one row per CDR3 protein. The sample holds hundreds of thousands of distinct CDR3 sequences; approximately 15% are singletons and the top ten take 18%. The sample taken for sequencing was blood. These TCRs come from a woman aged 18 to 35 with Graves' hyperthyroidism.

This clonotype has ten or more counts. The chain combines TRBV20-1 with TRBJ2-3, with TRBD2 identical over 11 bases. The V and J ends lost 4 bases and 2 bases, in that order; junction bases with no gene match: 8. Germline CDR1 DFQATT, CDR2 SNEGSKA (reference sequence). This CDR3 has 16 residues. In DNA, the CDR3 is TGCAGTGCTACTATTAGCGGGAGGGTGTTCACAGATACGCAGTATTTT. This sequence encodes CSATISGRVFTDTQYF.

The DNA for the CDR3 is TGCGCCAGCAGGAGGGGCACCAACACTGAAGCTTTCTTT. Its translation: CASRRGTNTEAFF. V usage is TRBV10-2 and J usage is TRBJ1-1; D possibly corresponds to TRBD1 (5 bases). The germline V and J ends were trimmed by 6 bases and 2 bases, with 10 bases remaining between them. The CDR3 runs to 13 residues. Germline CDR1 is WSHSY and CDR2 is SAAADI.

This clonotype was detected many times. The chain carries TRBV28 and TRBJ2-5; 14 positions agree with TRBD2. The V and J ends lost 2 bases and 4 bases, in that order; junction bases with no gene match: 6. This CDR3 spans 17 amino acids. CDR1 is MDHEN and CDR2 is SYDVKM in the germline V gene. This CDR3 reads CASSLGGLAGDLETQYF. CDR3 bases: TGTGCCAGCAGTTTAGGGGGACTAGCGGGAGATTTAGAGACCCAGTACTTC.